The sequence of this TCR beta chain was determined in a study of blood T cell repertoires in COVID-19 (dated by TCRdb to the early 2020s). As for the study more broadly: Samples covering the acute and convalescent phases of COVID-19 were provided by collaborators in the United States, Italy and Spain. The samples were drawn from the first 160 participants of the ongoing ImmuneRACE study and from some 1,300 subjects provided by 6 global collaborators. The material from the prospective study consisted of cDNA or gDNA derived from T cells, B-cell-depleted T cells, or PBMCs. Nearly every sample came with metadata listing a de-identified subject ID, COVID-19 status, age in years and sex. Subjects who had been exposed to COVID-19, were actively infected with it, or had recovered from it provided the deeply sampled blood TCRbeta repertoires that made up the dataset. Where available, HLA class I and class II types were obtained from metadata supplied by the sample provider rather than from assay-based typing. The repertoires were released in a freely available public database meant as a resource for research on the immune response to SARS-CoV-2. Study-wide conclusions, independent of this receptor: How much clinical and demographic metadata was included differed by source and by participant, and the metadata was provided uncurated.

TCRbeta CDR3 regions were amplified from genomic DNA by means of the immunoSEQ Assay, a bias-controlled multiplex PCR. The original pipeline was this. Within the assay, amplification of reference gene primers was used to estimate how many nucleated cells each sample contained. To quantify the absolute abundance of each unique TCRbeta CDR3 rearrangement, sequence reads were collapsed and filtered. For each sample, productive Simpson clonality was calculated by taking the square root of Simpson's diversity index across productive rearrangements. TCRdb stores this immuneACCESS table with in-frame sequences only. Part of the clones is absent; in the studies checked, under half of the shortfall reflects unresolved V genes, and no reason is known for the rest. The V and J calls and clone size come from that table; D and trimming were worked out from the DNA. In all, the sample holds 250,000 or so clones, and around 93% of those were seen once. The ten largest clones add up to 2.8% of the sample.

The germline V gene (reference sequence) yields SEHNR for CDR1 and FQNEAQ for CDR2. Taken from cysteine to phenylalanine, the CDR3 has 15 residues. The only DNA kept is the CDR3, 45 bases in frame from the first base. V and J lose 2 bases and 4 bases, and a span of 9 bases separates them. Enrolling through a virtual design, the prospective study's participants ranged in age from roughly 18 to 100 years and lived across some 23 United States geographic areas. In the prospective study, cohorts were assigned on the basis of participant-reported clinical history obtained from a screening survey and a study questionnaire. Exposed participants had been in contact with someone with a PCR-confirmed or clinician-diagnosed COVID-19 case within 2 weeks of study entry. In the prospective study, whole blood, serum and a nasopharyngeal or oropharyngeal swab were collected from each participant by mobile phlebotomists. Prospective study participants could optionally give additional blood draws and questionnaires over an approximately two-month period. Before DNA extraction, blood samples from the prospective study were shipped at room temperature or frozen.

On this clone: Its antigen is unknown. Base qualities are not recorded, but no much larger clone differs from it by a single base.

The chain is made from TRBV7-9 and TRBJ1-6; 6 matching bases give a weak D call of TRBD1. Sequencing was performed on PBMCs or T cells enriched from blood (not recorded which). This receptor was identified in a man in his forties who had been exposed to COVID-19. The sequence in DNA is TGTGCCAGCAGCTTAAAGCAGGGGTATAATTCACCCCTCCACTTT. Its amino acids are CASSLKQGYNSPLHF.